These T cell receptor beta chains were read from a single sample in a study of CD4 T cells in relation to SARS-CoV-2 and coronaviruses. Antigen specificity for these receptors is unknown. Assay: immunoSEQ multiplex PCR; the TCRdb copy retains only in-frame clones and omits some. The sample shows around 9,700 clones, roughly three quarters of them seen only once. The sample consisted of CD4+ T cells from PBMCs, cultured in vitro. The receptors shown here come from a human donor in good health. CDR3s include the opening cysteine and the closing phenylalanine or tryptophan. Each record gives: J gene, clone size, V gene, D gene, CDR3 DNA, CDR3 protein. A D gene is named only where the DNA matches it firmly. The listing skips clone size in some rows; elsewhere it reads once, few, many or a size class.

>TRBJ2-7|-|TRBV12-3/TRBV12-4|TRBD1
TGTGCCAGCAGGCGGGCAGGGGGCGAGCAGTACTTC
CASRRAGGEQYF
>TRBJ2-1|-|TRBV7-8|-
TGTGCCAGCAGCTTTCCGGTGACTTCGGCAGGTAACAATGAGCAGTTCTTC
CASSFPVTSAGNNEQFF
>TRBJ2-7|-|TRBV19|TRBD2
TGTGCCACCGGCGGGCGGGAGTTCCACGAGCAGTACTTC
CATGGREFHEQYF
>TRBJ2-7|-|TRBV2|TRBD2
TGTGCCAGCAGTGAATGGGCTAGCGGGAGGGTAGTCCACGAGCAGTACTTC
CASSEWASGRVVHEQYF
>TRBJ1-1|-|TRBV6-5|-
TGTGCCAGCAGCCCCGGGACGTTGAACACTGAAGCTTTCTTT
CASSPGTLNTEAFF
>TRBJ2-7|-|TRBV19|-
TGTGCCAGTACCTCGGGTAACAGGGAAGGCGAGCAGTACTTC
CASTSGNREGEQYF
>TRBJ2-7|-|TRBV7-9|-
TGTGCCAGCAGCCACCCCCCCCAAAAGTACGAGCAGTACTTC
CASSHPPQKYEQYF
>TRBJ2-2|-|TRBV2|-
TGTGCCAGCGTCGGACAGACGAACACCGGGGAGCTGTTTTTT
CASVGQTNTGELFF
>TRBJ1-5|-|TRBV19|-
TGTGCCAGTAGTATAGGAGGGGCGGGGGGTCAGCCCCAGCATTTT
CASSIGGAGGQPQHF
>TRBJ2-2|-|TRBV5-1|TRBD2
TGCGCCAGCAGCAGAACAGCGGGGGGCGACACCGGGGAGCTGTTTTTT
CASSRTAGGDTGELFF
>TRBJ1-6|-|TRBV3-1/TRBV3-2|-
TGTGCCAGCAGCCAAGATGCGGGGACCGCCAATAATTCACCCCTCCACTTT
CASSQDAGTANNSPLHF
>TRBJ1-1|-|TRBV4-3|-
TGCGCCAGCAGCCAAGGCGGGGGCATGAACACTGAAGCTTTCTTT
CASSQGGGMNTEAFF
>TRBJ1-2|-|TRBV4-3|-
TGCGCCAGCAGCCAAGGCGCACAGGGTACCTATGGCTACACCTTC
CASSQGAQGTYGYTF
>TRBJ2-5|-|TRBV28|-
TGTGCCAGCACAACAGGGAGAGAGACCCAGTACTTC
CASTTGRETQYF
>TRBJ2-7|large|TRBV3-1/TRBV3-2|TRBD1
TGTGCCAGCAGCCAAAGAGACAGGGGGCACGTCCAGTACTTC
CASSQRDRGHVQYF
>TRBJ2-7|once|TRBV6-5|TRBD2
TGTGCCAGCCGGTCCGGGGGGTCGGGCAACTACGAGCAGTACTTC
CASRSGGSGNYEQYF
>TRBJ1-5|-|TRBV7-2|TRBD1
TGTGCCAGCAGCTTCTGGACAGGGGGTAGTCAAAGCCAGCCCCAGCATTTT
CASSFWTGGSQSQPQHF
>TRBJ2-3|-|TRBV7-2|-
TGTGCCAGCAGCTTAAGCAGGGGTTCAGATACGCAGTATTTT
CASSLSRGSDTQYF
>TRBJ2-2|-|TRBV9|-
TGTGCCAGCAGCGTAGGGCTAGCCGGGCTTGGGACCGGGGAGCTGTTTTTT
CASSVGLAGLGTGELFF
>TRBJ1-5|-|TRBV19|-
TGTGCCAGTACCTTCTGGGGGAGCAATCAGCCCCAGCATTTT
CASTFWGSNQPQHF
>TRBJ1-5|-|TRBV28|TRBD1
TGTGCCAGCAGGACAGGGGTCCGCAATCAGCCCCAGCATTTT
CASRTGVRNQPQHF
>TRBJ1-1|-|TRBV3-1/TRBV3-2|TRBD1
TGTGCCAGCAGCCAAGGTCTGAGCAGGGGGGCTGAAGCTTTCTTT
CASSQGLSRGAEAFF
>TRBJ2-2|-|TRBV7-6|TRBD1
TGTGCCAGCAGCTTAGGACAGGGTGGGCATACCGGGGAGCTGTTTTTT
CASSLGQGGHTGELFF
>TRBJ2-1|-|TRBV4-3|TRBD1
TGCGCCAGCAGCCCCCAACAGGGGCTCGGGGCGAGTGAGCAGTTCTTC
CASSPQQGLGASEQFF
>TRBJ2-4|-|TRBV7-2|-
TGTGCCAGCAGCTTAGGGACAGCCAAAAACATTCAGTACTTC
CASSLGTAKNIQYF
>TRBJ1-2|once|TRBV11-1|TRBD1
TGTGCCAGCAGCTCGAGACAGGGCCGGGGCTACACCTTC
CASSSRQGRGYTF
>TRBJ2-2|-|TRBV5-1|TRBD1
TGCGCCAGCAGCACAAGACAGGGGGCCGGCGGGGAGCTGTTTTTT
CASSTRQGAGGELFF
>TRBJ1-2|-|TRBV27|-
TGTGCCAGCAGCCCCAACCCCCCCTCTAACTATGGCTACACCTTC
CASSPNPPSNYGYTF
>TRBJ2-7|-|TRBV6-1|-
TGTGCCAGCAGGGAATTGAATTCTTTTAAACGGCTACCCATCTCCTACGAGCAGTACTTC
CASRELNSFKRLPISYEQYF
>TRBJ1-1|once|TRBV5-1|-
TGCGCCAGCAGCTTGGGGGTAGAGAACACTGAAGCTTTCTTT
CASSLGVENTEAFF
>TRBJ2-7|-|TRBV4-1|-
TGCGCCAGCAGCCCCGAGACGGATTACTACGAGCAGTACTTC
CASSPETDYYEQYF
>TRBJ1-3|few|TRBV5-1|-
TGCGCCAGCAGTAGAGGTGGAAACACCATATATTTT
CASSRGGNTIYF
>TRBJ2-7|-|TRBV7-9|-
TGTGCCAGCAGCTTAGAATCCGTAAGCGAGCAGTACTTC
CASSLESVSEQYF
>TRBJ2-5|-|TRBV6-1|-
TGTGCCAGCAGTGTCCCATCCGGCGGGCTCGGCGAGACCCAGTACTTC
CASSVPSGGLGETQYF
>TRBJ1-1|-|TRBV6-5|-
TGTGCCAGCAAAACACAGGGAGGCATGAACACTGAAGCTTTCTTT
CASKTQGGMNTEAFF
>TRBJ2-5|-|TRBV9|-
TGTGCCAGCAGCTCGACAGCCGGCGAGACCCAGTACTTC
CASSSTAGETQYF
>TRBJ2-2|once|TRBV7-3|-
TGTGCCAGCGGCCGGCGAGGCACCGGGGAGCTGTTTTTT
CASGRRGTGELFF
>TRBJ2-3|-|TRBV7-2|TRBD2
TGTGCCAGCAGCTTAGTGGGGACTAGCGGGGGCGGCACAGATACGCAGTATTTT
CASSLVGTSGGGTDTQYF
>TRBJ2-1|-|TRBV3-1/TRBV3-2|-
TGTGCCAGCAACTCTAACTACGGCAATGAGCAGTTCTTC
CASNSNYGNEQFF
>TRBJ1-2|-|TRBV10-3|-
TGTGCCATCAGTGAAGGAGACGGTGGCTACACCTTC
CAISEGDGGYTF
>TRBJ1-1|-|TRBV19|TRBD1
TGTGCCAGTAGCGACGAGGGACAGGGGAGCACTGAAGCTTTCTTT
CASSDEGQGSTEAFF
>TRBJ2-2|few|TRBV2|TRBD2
TGTGCCAGCAGTCCCACTAGCGGGGGGTGGCCCGGGGAGCTGTTTTTT
CASSPTSGGWPGELFF
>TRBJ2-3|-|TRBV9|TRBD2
TGTGCCAGCGATCGGGAGGGATACACAGATACGCAGTATTTT
CASDREGYTDTQYF
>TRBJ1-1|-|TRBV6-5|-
TGTGCCAGCAGTTGGGATTTGACCGATCCGGAAGCTTTCTTT
CASSWDLTDPEAFF
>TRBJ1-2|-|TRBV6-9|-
TGTGCCAGCCACCTGAGAGGGATAAACGGCTACACCTTC
CASHLRGINGYTF
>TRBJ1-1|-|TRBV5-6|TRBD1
TGTGCCAGCAGCCAGACGGGACAGAGGAACACTGAAGCTTTCTTT
CASSQTGQRNTEAFF
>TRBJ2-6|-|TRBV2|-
TGTGCCAGCAGTGAAGCTAGGGGGGCTGGGGCCAACGTCCTGACTTTC
CASSEARGAGANVLTF
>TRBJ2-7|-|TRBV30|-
TGTGCCTGGACCACAGGGAGGGACGAGCAGTACTTC
CAWTTGRDEQYF
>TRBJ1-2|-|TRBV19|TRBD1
TGTGCCAGTAGTGTCATCGACAGGGTGTTCTATGGCTACACCTTC
CASSVIDRVFYGYTF
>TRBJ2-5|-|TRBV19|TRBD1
TGTGCCAGTAGTACCAGGACAGGGGGAGAGACCCAGTACTTC
CASSTRTGGETQYF
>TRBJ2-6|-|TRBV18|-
TGTGCCAGCTCACCAGGGGAGCCCAACGTCCTGACTTTC
CASSPGEPNVLTF
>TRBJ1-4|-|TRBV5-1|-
TGCGCCAGCAGCTCATCGACGGATACTAAAAGGAATGAAAAACTGTTTTTT
CASSSSTDTKRNEKLFF
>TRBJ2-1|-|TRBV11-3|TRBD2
TGTGCCAGCAGCCTCCCCCCGGGAGGGGTTTACTACAATGAGCAGTTCTTC
CASSLPPGGVYYNEQFF
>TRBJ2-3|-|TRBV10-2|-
TGCGCCAGCAGTTCGGACTACCCCCAAACGCAGTATTTT
CASSSDYPQTQYF
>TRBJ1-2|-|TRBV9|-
TGTGCCAGCAGCGTAGGGGGGGACTATGGCTACACCTTC
CASSVGGDYGYTF